The 25 T cell receptor beta chains below were found in one sample sequenced in a study of CD8 T cells in Susac syndrome. With random hexamers, about 0.5 to 1 ug RNA was reverse transcribed. TCRdb independently ran MiXCR on the immunoSEQ multiplex PCR reads; one entry per CDR3 protein. The table shows roughly 130,000 distinct CDR3 sequences, with more than 90% occurring only once. What was sequenced was CD4+ T cells from PBMCs. The receptors come from a human donor in good health.

This chain uses TRBV15 with TRBJ1-5; D remains unclear. The CDR3 has 14 amino acids. In germline, CDR1 is LNHNV, CDR2 YYDKDF (reference sequence). Trimming stripped 3 bases from V and 9 bases from J, with 15 bases between. The CDR3 here is CATSSATRPRPQHF. CDR3 nucleotides: TGTGCCACCAGCAGTGCGACACGCCCGAGGCCCCAGCATTTT.

This clonotype has just a few counts. The rearrangement links TRBV28 to TRBJ2-7, with D possibly TRBD1 on 7 matching bases. V was clipped by 3 bases and J by 3 bases, with 12 bases between them. The CDR3 totals 14 residues. Looked up from germline, CDR1 is MDHEN and CDR2 is SYDVKM. Here the CDR3 DNA reads TGTGCCAGCAGTTTGGACCAGGGGGGCTACGAGCAGTACTTC. Protein product: CASSLDQGGYEQYF.

The rearrangement links TRBV5-4 to TRBJ2-2; 7 bases are shared with TRBD1. Germline loops: CDR1 SGHNT, CDR2 YYREEE (reference sequence). V was pared by 3 bases and J by 4 bases, with 6 bases of the junction left unmatched. This CDR3 is built from 15 residues. The DNA for the CDR3 is TGTGCCAGCAGCTACGACAGGGTGGGCACCGGGGAGCTGTTTTTT. Amino acid sequence: CASSYDRVGTGELFF.

The rearrangement links TRBV20-1 to TRBJ2-5, with 7 bases that match TRBD2. CDR3 length equals 13 residues. V lost 1 base, J lost 4 bases, and 3 bases stayed unmatched. Per germline, CDR1 DFQATT and CDR2 SNEGSKA (reference sequence). The CDR3 DNA is TGCAGTGCTAGAGGACTAGCCCCAGAGACCCAGTACTTC. Translation gives CSARGLAPETQYF.

This chain joins TRBV28 and TRBJ1-1; D unclear. V was pared by 6 bases and J by 1 base, with 18 bases between. The CDR3 runs to 16 residues. Germline V gene lookup returns CDR1 MDHEN and CDR2 SYDVKM. The CDR3 DNA reads TGTGCCAGCAGCGACCTAGTGGCGAGAAAGAACACTGAAGCTTTCTTT. Translating gives CASSDLVARKNTEAFF.

The J gene is TRBJ2-1, the V gene TRBV7-2, with D possibly matching TRBD2 (6 bases). There are 17 residues in the CDR3. V lost 2 bases and J lost 0, with 14 bases in between. The germline V gene has CDR1 SGHTA and CDR2 FQGNSA. The CDR3 spells CASSLTSILSSYNEQFF. The CDR3 DNA reads as TGTGCCAGCAGCTTAACTAGCATCCTGAGCTCCTACAATGAGCAGTTCTTC.

The V call is TRBV30, the J call TRBJ2-7, with TRBD1 identical over 9 bases. Trimming removed 2 bases from V and 6 bases from J; junction bases left unmatched: 11. The CDR3 runs 15 residues. From germline, CDR1 is GTSNPN and CDR2 SVGIG (reference sequence). CDR3 loop: CAWSRRDRERSEQYF. The DNA of the CDR3 is TGTGCCTGGAGTCGCCGGGACAGGGAACGATCCGAGCAGTACTTC. The full variable domain, in which reference TRBV30 and TRBJ2-7 provide the parts outside the CDR3, is SQTIHQWPATLVQPVGSPLSLECTVEGTSNPNLYWYRQAAGRGLQLLFYSVGIGQISSEVPQNLSASRPQDRQFILSSKKLLLSDSGFYLCAWSRRDRERSEQYFGPGTRLTVT.

This chain connects TRBV6-6 to TRBJ2-5, with D unresolved. CDR1 and CDR2 (germline): MNHNY, SVGAGI (reference sequence). V lost 0 bases, J lost 4 bases, and 15 bases lay in between. There are 16 residues in the CDR3. In DNA form, the CDR3 reads TGTGCCAGCAGTTACTCCCGGACCGACTGGCCAGAGACCCAGTACTTC. It codes for CASSYSRTDWPETQYF.

The genes are TRBV27 and TRBJ1-2; the D gene is possibly TRBD1 (5 bases). V was shortened by 0 bases and J by 5 bases, with 7 bases between the two germline ends. Per germline, CDR1 MNHEY and CDR2 SMNVEV (reference sequence). The CDR3 contains 13 residues. The DNA of the CDR3 is TGTGCCAGCAGTTTATCGGGGGAGTATGGCTACACCTTC. It translates to CASSLSGEYGYTF.

The chain uses TRBV9 and TRBJ2-6, with 9 nucleotides matching TRBD1. The CDR3 length is 18 residues. CDR1 is SGDLS and CDR2 is YYNGEE in the germline V gene. V was pared by 3 bases and J by 4 bases, with 11 bases of the junction left unmatched. The chain's CDR3 is CASSEAGTGSAGANVLTF. The CDR3 DNA follows: TGTGCCAGCAGCGAAGCCGGGACAGGGTCGGCCGGGGCCAACGTCCTGACTTTC.

This rearrangement joins TRBV7-2 to TRBJ1-1, with D uncertain. CDR1 is SGHTA and CDR2 is FQGNSA in the germline V gene. The CDR3 has 12 amino acids. Trimming took 2 bases from V and 12 from J, leaving 13 bases between them. The CDR3 DNA sequence: TGTGCCAGCAGCTTAAGAGGAGAAATCACTTTCTTT. It codes for CASSLRGEITFF.

The chain combines TRBV5-1 with TRBJ2-5, with D maybe TRBD1 (5 bases). V lost 7 bases to trimming and J lost 1 base, with 14 bases between them. This CDR3 spans 14 amino acids. Germline CDR1 reads SGHRS; CDR2 reads YFSETQ. CDR3 sequence (DNA): TGCGCCAGCCGACTTTGGGGCCTCCAAGAGACCCAGTACTTC. Translating gives CASRLWGLQETQYF.

The chain joins TRBV5-1 to TRBJ2-4; 8 nucleotides line up with TRBD1. Germline-derived CDR1 and CDR2 are SGHRS and YFSETQ. The CDR3 extends over 18 amino acids. J lost 6 bases, V lost 2 bases, and 16 bases had no gene match. CDR3 protein: CASSLGQGDKLSRNIQYF. DNA of the CDR3: TGCGCCAGCAGCTTAGGACAGGGTGATAAGTTGTCGAGAAACATTCAGTACTTC.

The CDR3 sequence: CSVELQETYEQYF. The CDR3 nucleotides read TGCAGCGTTGAGTTGCAGGAAACCTACGAGCAGTACTTC. The chain has TRBV29-1 and TRBJ2-7; no definite D call. This CDR3 has 13 amino acids. Trimming shortened V by 3 bases and J by 2 bases, and 11 bases separated the two germline ends. Germline V CDR1 and CDR2: SQVTM, ANQGSEA.

CDR3 region: CASNPGLYGYTF. DNA of the CDR3: TGTGCCAGCAACCCAGGACTCTATGGCTACACCTTC. This chain joins TRBV2 and TRBJ1-2; D not certain. V was pared by 7 bases and J by 4 bases, with 10 bases between. CDR3 length equals 12 residues. The germline gives CDR1 SNHLY, CDR2 FYNNEI.

This clonotype was picked up one time. This chain uses TRBV19 with TRBJ1-5; D is unresolved. Germline V CDR1 and CDR2: LNHDA, SQIVND (reference sequence). V lost 7 bases and J lost 6, with 19 bases in between. This CDR3 spans 15 amino acids. As DNA, the CDR3 is TGTGCCAGTACGGTAGGTGGCGCATGGAGTCAGCCCCAGCATTTT. The encoded protein is CASTVGGAWSQPQHF.

This rearrangement joins TRBV12-3 or TRBV12-4 to TRBJ2-1, with unresolved D. The germline V and J ends were trimmed by 0 bases and 0 bases, with 6 bases remaining between them. The CDR3 spans 15 residues. CDR3 sequence reads: CASSLAASSYNEQFF. The CDR3 nucleotides read TGTGCCAGCAGTTTAGCCGCCAGCTCCTACAATGAGCAGTTCTTC.

J is TRBJ2-3 and V is TRBV12-3 or TRBV12-4; TRBD2 aligns across 8 bases. The J segment lost 3 bases and the V segment lost 5 bases, leaving 7 bases of the junction unmatched. This CDR3 is 15 amino acids long. In DNA, the CDR3 is TGTGCCAGCAGTCGTAGCGGGATTGGTACAGATACGCAGTATTTT. Amino acid sequence: CASSRSGIGTDTQYF.

V and J are TRBV29-1 and TRBJ1-5; 7 bases fit TRBD1. Germline V gene lookup returns CDR1 SQVTM and CDR2 ANQGSEA. Unmatched junction bases numbered 8, after V lost 7 bases and J lost 5 bases. This CDR3 region has 13 residues. The CDR3 DNA reads as TGCAGCGCAGGGGGGTCCGGGGATCAGCCCCAGCATTTT. It translates to CSAGGSGDQPQHF.

The genes are TRBV20-1 and TRBJ2-1, with TRBD2 matching 7 bases. CDR3 length: 8 residues. Germline V CDR1 and CDR2: DFQATT, SNEGSKA (reference sequence). The CDR3 coding sequence is TGCAGCCCCCGGGGGGAGTTCTTC. Translated: CSPRGEFF.

The chain carries TRBV7-2 and TRBJ2-5, with D maybe TRBD1 (5 bases). The CDR3 length is 15 residues. The V gene lost 1 base and the J gene lost 5 bases, with 14 bases spanning the gap. The germline CDR1 and CDR2 sequences are SGHTA and FQGNSA. The CDR3 region is CASSLDQGRWETQYF. The CDR3 DNA follows: TGTGCCAGCAGCTTAGATCAGGGCAGGTGGGAGACCCAGTACTTC.

This clonotype was observed a handful of times. The chain joins TRBV2 to TRBJ2-5; no clear D gene. CDR1 is SNHLY, CDR2 FYNNEI, per germline. V was cut by 4 bases and J by 5 bases, with 5 bases left in between. The CDR3 runs to 11 residues. The CDR3 sequence is CASSVEETQYF. DNA for the CDR3: TGTGCCAGCAGTGTCGAGGAGACCCAGTACTTC.

The rearrangement joins TRBV20-1 to TRBJ1-5; no definite D call. Germline V gives CDR1 DFQATT, CDR2 SNEGSKA (reference sequence). This CDR3 is 12 amino acids long. Trimming removed 7 bases at V and 2 bases at J, with 9 bases between. In nucleotides, the CDR3 is TGCAGTGTCCGAGCTGGCAATCAGCCCCAGCATTTT. The encoded protein is CSVRAGNQPQHF.

This clonotype has a handful of counts. The rearrangement links TRBV25-1 to TRBJ2-2, with D hard to call. CDR1 and CDR2 from the germline V gene are MGHDK and SYGVNS. This CDR3 region has 13 residues. V lost 8 bases and J lost 2, with 9 bases in between. The CDR3 bases are TGTGCCAGCGGCACAGTTAACACCGGGGAGCTGTTTTTT. Translation: CASGTVNTGELFF.

The chain recombines TRBV28 with TRBJ2-6; the D gene could be TRBD1 or TRBD2 (6 bases each). Per germline, CDR1 MDHEN and CDR2 SYDVKM. V was trimmed by 6 bases and J by 4 bases, leaving 16 bases between them. CDR3 length: 16 residues. The CDR3 loop is CASSLPRGRGANVLTF. CDR3 coding DNA: TGTGCCAGCAGCCTTCCACGGGGGCGGGGGGCCAACGTCCTGACTTTC.